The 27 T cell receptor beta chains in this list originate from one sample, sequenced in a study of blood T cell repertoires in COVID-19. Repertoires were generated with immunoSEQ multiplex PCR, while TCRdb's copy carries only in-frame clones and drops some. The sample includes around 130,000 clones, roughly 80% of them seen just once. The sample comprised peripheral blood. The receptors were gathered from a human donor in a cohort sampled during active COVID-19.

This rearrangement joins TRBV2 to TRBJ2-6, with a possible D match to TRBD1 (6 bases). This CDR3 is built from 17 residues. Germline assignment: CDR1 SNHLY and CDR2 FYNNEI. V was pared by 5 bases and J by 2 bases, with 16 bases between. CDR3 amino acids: CASSLRGGETGANVLTF. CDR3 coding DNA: TGTGCCAGCAGTCTCAGGGGCGGCGAGACTGGGGCCAACGTCCTGACTTTC.

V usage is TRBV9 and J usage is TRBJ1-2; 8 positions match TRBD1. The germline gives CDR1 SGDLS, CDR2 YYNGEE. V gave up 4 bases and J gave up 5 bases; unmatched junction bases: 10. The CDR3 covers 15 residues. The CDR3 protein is CASSLMSGTGYGYTF. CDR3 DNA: TGTGCCAGCAGCCTAATGAGCGGGACAGGATATGGCTACACCTTC.

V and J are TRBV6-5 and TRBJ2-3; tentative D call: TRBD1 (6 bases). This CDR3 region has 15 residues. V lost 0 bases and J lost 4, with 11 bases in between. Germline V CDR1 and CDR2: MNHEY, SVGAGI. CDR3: CASSYSAGDPDTQYF. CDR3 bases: TGTGCCAGCAGTTACTCGGCAGGGGACCCAGATACGCAGTATTTT.

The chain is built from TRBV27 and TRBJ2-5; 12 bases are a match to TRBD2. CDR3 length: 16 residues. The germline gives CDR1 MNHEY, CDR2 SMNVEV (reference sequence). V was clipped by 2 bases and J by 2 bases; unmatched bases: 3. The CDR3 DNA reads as TGTGCCAGCAGTTTAGGGCTAGCGGGGGGGCAAGAGACCCAGTACTTC. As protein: CASSLGLAGGQETQYF.

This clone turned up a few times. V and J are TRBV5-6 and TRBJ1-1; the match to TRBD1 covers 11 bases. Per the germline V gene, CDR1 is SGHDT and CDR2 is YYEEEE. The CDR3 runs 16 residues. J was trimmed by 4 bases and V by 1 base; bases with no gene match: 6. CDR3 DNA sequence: TGTGCCAGCAGCTTGACTCGGACAGGGGGCGGCACTGAAGCTTTCTTT. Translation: CASSLTRTGGGTEAFF.

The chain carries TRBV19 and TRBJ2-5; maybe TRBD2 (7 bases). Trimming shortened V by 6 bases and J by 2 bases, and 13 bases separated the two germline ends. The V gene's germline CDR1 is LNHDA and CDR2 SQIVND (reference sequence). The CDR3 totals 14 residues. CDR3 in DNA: TGTGCCAGTAGCCCGGGGGGCCCTCAAGAGACCCAGTACTTC. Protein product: CASSPGGPQETQYF.

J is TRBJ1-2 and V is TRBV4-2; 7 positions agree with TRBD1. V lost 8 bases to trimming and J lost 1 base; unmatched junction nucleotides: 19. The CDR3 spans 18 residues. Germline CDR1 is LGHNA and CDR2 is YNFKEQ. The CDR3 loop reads CASGPIAGTAGGNYGYTF. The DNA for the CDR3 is TGTGCCAGCGGCCCCATTGCCGGGACAGCGGGGGGTAACTATGGCTACACCTTC.

The CDR3 loop reads CASSLVAGSSYEQYF. In DNA, the CDR3 is TGTGCCAGCAGCTTAGTTGCGGGTAGCTCCTACGAGCAGTACTTC. The J gene is TRBJ2-7, the V gene TRBV7-2, with a possible D match to TRBD2 (5 bases). CDR1 and CDR2 (germline): SGHTA, FQGNSA. Trimming took 1 base from V and 0 from J, leaving 10 bases between them. The CDR3 length is 15 residues.

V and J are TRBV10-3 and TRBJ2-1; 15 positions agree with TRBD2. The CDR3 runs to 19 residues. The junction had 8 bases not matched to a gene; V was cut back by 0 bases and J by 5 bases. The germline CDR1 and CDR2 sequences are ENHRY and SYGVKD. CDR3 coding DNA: TGTGCCATCAGTGAGTCGTGGGGACTAGCGGGGGGCGGAAACAATGAGCAGTTCTTC. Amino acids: CAISESWGLAGGGNNEQFF.

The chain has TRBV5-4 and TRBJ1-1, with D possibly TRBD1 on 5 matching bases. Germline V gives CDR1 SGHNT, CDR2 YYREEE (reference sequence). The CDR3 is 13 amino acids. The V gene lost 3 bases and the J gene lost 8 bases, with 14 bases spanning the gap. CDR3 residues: CASSSDTNWEAFF. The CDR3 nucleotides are TGTGCCAGCAGCTCGGACACTAACTGGGAAGCTTTCTTT.

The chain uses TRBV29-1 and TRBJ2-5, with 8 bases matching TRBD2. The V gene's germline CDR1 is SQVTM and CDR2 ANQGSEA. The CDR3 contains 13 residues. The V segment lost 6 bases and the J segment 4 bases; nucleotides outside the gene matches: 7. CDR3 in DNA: TGCAGCGTCTCCGGGACTAGGGGAGAGACCCAGTACTTC. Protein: CSVSGTRGETQYF.

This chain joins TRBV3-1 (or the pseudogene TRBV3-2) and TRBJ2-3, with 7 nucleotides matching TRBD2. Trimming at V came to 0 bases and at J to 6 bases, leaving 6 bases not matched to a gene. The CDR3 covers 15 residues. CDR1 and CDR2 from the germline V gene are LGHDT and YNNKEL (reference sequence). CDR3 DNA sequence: TGTGCCAGCAGCCAAGATCCGGCAGCGGGGGATACGCAGTATTTT. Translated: CASSQDPAAGDTQYF.

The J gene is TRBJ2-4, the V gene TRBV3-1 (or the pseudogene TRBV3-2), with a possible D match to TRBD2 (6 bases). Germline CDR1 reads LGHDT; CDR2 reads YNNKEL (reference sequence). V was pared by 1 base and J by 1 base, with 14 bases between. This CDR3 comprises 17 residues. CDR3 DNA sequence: TGTGCCAGCAGCCAAGGGGATCTTGGAGGGGCCAAAAACATTCAGTACTTC. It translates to CASSQGDLGGAKNIQYF.

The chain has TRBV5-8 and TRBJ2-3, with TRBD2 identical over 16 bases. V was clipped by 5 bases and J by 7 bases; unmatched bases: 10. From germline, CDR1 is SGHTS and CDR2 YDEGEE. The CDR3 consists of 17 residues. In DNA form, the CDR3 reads TGTGCCAGCAGTCGTCCCGGGACTAGCGGGGGGGCATATACGCAGTATTTT. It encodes CASSRPGTSGGAYTQYF.

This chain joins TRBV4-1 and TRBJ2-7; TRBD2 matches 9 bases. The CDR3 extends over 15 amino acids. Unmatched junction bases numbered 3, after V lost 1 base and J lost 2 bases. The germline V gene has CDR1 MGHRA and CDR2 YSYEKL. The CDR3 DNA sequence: TGCGCCAGCAGCCAAGGTGCGGGGGGGGCCTACGAGCAGTACTTC. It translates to CASSQGAGGAYEQYF.

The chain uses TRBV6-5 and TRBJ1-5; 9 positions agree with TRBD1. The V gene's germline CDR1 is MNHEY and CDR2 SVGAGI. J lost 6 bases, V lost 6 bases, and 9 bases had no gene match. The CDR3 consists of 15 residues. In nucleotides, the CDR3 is TGTGCCAGCAGGACGGGACAGGGATATGGTCAGCCCCAGCATTTT. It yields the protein CASRTGQGYGQPQHF.

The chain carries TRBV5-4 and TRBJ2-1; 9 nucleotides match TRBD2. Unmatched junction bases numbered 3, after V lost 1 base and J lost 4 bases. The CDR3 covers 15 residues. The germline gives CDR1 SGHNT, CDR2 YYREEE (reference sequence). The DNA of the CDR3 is TGTGCCAGCAGCTTGACTAGCGGGTCGTACAATGAGCAGTTCTTC. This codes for CASSLTSGSYNEQFF.

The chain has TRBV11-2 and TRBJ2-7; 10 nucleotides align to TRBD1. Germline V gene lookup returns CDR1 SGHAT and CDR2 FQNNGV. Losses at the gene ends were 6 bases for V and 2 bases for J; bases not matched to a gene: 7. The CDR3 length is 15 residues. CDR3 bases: TGTGCCAGCAGGTCTCCGGGACAGGGGACCTACGAGCAGTACTTC. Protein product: CASRSPGQGTYEQYF.

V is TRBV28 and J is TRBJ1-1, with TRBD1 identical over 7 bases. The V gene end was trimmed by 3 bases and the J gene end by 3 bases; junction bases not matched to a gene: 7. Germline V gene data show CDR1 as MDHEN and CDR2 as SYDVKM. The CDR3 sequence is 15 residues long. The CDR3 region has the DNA TGTGCCAGCAGTTTGGGCAGGGGGTACGACACTGAAGCTTTCTTT. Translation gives CASSLGRGYDTEAFF.

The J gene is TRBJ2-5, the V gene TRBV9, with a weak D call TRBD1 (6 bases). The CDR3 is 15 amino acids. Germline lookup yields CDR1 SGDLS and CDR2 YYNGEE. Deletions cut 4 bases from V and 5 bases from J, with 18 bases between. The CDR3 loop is CASSPDGQGPETQYF. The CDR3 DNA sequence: TGTGCCAGCAGCCCCGATGGGCAGGGGCCGGAGACCCAGTACTTC.

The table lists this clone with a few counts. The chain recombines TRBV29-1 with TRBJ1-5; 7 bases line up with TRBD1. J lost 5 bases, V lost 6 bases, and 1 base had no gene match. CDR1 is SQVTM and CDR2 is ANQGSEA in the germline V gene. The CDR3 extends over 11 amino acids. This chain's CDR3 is CSVGGDQPQHF. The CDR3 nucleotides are TGCAGCGTAGGGGGCGATCAGCCCCAGCATTTT.

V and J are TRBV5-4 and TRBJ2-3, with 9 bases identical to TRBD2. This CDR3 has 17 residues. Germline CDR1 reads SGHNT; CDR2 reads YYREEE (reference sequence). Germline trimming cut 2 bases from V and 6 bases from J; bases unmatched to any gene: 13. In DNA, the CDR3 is TGTGCCAGCAGCTTTCACGCGGGGGGGCCGGCGGTCGATACGCAGTATTTT. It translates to CASSFHAGGPAVDTQYF.

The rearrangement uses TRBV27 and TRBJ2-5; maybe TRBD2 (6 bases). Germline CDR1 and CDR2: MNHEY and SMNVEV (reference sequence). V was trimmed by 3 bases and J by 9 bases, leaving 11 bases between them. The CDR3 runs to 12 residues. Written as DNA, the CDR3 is TGTGCCAGCAGTTTTAACGGGGGAGCCCAGTACTTC. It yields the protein CASSFNGGAQYF.

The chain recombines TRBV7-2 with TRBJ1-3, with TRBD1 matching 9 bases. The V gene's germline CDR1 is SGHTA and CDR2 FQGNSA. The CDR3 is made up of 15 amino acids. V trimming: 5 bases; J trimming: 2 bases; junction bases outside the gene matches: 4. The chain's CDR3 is CASSPRQGAGNTIYF. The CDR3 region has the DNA TGTGCCAGCAGCCCTCGACAGGGGGCTGGAAACACCATATATTTT.

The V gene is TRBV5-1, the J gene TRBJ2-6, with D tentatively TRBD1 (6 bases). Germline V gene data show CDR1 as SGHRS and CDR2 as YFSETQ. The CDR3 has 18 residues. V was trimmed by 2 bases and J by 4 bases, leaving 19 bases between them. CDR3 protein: CASSFNRERLAGANVLTF. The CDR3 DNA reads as TGCGCCAGCAGCTTTAACAGGGAGAGACTGGCCGGGGCCAACGTCCTGACTTTC.

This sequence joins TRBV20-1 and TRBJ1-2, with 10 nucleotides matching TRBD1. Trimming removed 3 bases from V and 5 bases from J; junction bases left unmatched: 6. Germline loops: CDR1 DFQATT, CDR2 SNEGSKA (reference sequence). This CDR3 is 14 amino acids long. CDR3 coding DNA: TGCAGTGCTAGTTGGGGACAGGGGAGTTATGGCTACACCTTC. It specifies CSASWGQGSYGYTF.

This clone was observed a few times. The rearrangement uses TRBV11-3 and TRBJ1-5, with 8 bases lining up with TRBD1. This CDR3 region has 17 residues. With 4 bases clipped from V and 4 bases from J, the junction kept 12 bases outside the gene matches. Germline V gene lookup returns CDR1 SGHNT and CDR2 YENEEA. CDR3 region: CASSYTGQGSLNQPQHF. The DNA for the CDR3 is TGTGCCAGCAGCTACACCGGACAGGGCAGTTTGAATCAGCCCCAGCATTTT. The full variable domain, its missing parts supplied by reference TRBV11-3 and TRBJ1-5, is EAGVVQSPRYKIIEKKQPVAFWCNPISGHNTLYWYLQNLGQGPELLIRYENEEAVDDSQLPKDRFSAERLKGVDSTLKIQPAELGDSAVYLCASSYTGQGSLNQPQHFGDGTRLSIL.